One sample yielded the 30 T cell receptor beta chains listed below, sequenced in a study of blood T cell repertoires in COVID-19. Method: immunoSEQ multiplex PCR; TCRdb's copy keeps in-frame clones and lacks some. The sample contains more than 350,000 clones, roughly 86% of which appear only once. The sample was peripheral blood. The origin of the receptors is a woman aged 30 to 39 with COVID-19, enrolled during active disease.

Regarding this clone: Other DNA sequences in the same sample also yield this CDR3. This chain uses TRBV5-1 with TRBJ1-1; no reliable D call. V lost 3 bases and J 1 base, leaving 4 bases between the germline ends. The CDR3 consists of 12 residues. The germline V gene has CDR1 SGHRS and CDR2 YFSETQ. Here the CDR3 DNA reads TGCGCCAGCAGCTCAGGGAACACTGAAGCTTTCTTT. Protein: CASSSGNTEAFF.

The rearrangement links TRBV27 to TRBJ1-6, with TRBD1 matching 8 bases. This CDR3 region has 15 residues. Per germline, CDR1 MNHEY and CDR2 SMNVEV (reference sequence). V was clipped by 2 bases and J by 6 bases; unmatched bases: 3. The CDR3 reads CASSLPGGGNSPLHF. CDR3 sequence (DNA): TGTGCCAGCAGTTTACCAGGGGGCGGTAATTCACCCCTCCACTTT.

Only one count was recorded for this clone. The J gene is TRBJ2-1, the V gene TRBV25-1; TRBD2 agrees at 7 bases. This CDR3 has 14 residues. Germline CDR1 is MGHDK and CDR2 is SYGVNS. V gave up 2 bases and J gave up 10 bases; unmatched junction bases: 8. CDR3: CASSEGASGVEQFF. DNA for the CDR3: TGTGCCAGCAGTGAAGGGGCTAGCGGTGTGGAGCAGTTCTTC.

The CDR3 sequence: CASSVGPTGGSEQFF. The CDR3 region has the DNA TGTGCCAGCAGCGTAGGCCCTACAGGGGGCAGCGAGCAGTTCTTC. The chain is built from TRBV9 and TRBJ2-1, with TRBD1 matching over 9 bases. V lost 0 bases, J lost 10 bases, and 8 bases stayed unmatched. This CDR3 comprises 15 residues. Germline-derived CDR1 and CDR2 are SGDLS and YYNGEE.

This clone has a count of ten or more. The CDR3 DNA sequence: TGTGCCAGCAGCCAAGGGACAGGGGGCTCCTACGAGCAGTACTTC. Protein: CASSQGTGGSYEQYF. The chain is built from TRBV4-2 and TRBJ2-7, with 10 bases that match TRBD1. Germline V gene data show CDR1 as LGHNA and CDR2 as YNFKEQ. The trim removed 1 base at V and 0 bases at J, leaving 0 bases unmatched. There are 15 residues in the CDR3.

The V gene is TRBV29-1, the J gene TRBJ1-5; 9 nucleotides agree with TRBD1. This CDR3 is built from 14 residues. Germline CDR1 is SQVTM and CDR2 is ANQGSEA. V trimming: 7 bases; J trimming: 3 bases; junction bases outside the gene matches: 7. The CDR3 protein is CSAAQGADNQPQHF. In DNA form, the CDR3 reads TGCAGCGCAGCACAGGGGGCGGACAATCAGCCCCAGCATTTT.

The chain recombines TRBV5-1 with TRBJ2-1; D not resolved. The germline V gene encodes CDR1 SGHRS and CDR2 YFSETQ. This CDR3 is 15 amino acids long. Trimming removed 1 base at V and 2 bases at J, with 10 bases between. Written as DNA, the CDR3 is TGCGCCAGCAGCTTGTCTCTAGGTACCTACAATGAGCAGTTCTTC. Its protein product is CASSLSLGTYNEQFF.

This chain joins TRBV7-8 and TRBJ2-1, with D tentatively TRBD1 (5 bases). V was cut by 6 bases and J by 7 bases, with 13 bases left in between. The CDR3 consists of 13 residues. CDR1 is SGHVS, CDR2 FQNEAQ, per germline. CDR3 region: CASRGGAVNEQFF. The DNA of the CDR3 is TGTGCCAGCAGGGGTGGGGCTGTGAATGAGCAGTTCTTC.

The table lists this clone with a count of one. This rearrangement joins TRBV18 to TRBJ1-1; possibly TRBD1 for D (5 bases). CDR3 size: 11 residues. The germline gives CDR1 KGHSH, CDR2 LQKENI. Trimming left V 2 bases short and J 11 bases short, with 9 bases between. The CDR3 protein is CASSPGTAAFF. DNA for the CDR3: TGTGCCAGCTCACCAGGGACTGCGGCTTTCTTT.

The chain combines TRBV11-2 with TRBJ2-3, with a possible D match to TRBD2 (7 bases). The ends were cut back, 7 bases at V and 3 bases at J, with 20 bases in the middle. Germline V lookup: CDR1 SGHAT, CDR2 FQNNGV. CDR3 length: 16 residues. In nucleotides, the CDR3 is TGTGCCAGCAACCTCCTGGGTGCGGGGGCAACAGATACGCAGTATTTT. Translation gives CASNLLGAGATDTQYF. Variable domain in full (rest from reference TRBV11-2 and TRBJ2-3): EAGVAQSPRYKIIEKRQSVAFWCNPISGHATLYWYQQILGQGPKLLIQFQNNGVVDDSQLPKDRFSAERLKGVDSTLKIQPAKLEDSAVYLCASNLLGAGATDTQYFGPGTRLTVL.

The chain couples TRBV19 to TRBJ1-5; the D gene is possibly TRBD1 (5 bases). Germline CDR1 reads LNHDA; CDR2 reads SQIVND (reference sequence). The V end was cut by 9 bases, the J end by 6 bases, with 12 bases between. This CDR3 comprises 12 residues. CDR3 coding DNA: TGTGCCAGCAGTCAGGGCTTTCAGCCCCAGCATTTT. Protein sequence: CASSQGFQPQHF.

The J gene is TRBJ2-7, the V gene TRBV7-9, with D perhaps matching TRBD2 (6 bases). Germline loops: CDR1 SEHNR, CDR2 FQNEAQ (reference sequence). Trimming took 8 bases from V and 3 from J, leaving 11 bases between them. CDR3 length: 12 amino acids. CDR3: CASSGTHYEQYF. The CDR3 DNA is TGTGCCAGCTCCGGGACTCACTACGAGCAGTACTTC.

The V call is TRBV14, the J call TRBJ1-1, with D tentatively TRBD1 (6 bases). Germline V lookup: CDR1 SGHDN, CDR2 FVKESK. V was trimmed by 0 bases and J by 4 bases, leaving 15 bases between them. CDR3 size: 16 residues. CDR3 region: CASSQDLAGESTEAFF. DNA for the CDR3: TGTGCCAGCAGCCAAGATCTGGCAGGGGAGAGCACTGAAGCTTTCTTT. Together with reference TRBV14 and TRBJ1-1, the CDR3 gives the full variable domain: EAGVTQFPSHSVIEKGQTVTLRCDPISGHDNLYWYRRVMGKEIKFLLHFVKESKQDESGMPNNRFLAERTGGTYSTLKVQPAELEDSGVYFCASSQDLAGESTEAFFGQGTRLTVV.

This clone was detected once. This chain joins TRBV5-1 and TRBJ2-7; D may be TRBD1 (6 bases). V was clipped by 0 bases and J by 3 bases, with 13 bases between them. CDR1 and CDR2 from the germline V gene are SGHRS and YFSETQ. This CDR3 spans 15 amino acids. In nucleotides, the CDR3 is TGCGCCAGCAGCTTGGAGGGGGTCCCCGTCTACGAGCAGTACTTC. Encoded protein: CASSLEGVPVYEQYF.

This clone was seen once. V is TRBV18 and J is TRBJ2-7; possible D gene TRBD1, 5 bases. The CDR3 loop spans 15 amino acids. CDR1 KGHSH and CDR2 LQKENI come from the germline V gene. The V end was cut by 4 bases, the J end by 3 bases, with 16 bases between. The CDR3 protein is CASSLTGLFHYEQYF. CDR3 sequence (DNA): TGTGCCAGCTCACTCACAGGCCTCTTCCACTACGAGCAGTACTTC.

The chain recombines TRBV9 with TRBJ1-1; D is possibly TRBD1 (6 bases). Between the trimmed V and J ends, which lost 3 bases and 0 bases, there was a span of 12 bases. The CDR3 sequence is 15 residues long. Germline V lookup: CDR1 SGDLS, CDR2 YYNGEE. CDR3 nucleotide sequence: TGTGCCAGCAGCGGCCGGGACAACATGAACACTGAAGCTTTCTTT. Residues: CASSGRDNMNTEAFF.

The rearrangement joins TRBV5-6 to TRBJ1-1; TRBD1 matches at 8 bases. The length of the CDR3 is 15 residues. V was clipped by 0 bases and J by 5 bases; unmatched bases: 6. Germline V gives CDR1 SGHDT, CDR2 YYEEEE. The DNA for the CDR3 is TGTGCCAGCAGCTTGGTCCCGACAGGGGTTACTGAAGCTTTCTTT. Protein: CASSLVPTGVTEAFF.

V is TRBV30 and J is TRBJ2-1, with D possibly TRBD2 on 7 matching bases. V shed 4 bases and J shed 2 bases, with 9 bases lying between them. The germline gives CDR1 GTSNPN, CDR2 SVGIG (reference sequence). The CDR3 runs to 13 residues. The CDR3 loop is CAWTGGPYNEQFF. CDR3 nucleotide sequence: TGTGCCTGGACGGGGGGCCCCTACAATGAGCAGTTCTTC. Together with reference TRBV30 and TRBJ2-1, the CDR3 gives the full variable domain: SQTIHQWPATLVQPVGSPLSLECTVEGTSNPNLYWYRQAAGRGLQLLFYSVGIGQISSEVPQNLSASRPQDRQFILSSKKLLLSDSGFYLCAWTGGPYNEQFFGPGTRLTVL.

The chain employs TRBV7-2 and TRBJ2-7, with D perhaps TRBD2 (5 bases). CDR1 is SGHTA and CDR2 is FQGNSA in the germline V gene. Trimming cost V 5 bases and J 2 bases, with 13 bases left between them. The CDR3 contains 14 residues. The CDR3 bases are TGTGCCAGCAGCCAGCCCGGAGGCACCTACGAGCAGTACTTC. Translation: CASSQPGGTYEQYF.

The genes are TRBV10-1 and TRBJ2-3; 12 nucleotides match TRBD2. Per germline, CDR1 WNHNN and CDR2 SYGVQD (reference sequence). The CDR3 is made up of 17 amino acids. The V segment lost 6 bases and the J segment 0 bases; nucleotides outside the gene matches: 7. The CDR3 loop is CASSDFGLAGSTDTQYF. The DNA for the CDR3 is TGCGCCAGCAGCGATTTCGGACTAGCGGGGAGCACAGATACGCAGTATTTT.

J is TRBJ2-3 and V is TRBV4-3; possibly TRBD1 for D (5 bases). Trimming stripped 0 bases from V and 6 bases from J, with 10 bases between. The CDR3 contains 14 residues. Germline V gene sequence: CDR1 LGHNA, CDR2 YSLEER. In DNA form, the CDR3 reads TGCGCCAGCAGCCAAGATCCCAGGGCGGATACGCAGTATTTT. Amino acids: CASSQDPRADTQYF.

The CDR3 loop is CASRDSLLRTEAFF. The CDR3 bases are TGCGCCAGCAGGGACAGCCTCCTTAGGACTGAAGCTTTCTTT. The rearrangement joins TRBV5-1 to TRBJ1-1, with D perhaps matching TRBD1 (6 bases). The CDR3 has 14 residues. Germline V lookup: CDR1 SGHRS, CDR2 YFSETQ. V was shortened by 5 bases and J by 5 bases, with 16 bases between the two germline ends.

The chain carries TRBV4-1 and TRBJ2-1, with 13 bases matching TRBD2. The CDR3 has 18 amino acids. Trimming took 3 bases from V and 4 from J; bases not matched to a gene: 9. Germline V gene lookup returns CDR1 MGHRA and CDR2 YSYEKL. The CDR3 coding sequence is TGCGCCAGCAGCCAGGTCGACTTGGGACTAGCGGGGTACAATGAGCAGTTCTTC. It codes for CASSQVDLGLAGYNEQFF.

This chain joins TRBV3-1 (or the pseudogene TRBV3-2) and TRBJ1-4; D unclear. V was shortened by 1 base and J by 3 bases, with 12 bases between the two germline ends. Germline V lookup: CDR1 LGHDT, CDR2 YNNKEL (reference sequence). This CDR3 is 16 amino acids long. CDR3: CASSQVAGGPNEKLFF. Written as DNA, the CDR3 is TGTGCCAGCAGCCAAGTGGCCGGAGGACCTAATGAAAAACTGTTTTTT.

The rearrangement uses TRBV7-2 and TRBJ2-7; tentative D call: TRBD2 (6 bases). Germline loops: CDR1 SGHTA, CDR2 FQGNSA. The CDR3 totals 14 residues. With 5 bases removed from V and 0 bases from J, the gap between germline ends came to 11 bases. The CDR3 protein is CASSVGRGSYEQYF. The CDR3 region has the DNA TGTGCCAGCAGCGTTGGGCGGGGCTCCTACGAGCAGTACTTC.

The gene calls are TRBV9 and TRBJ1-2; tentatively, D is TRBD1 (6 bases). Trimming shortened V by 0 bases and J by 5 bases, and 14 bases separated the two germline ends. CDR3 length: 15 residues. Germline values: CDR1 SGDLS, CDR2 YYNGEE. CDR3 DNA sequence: TGTGCCAGCAGCGTAGCCTTGTCAGGGGCATATGGCTACACCTTC. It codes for CASSVALSGAYGYTF. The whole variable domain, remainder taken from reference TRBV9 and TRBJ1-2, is DSGVTQTPKHLITATGQRVTLRCSPRSGDLSVYWYQQSLDQGLQFLIQYYNGEERAKGNILERFSAQQFPDLHSELNLSSLELGDSALYFCASSVALSGAYGYTFGSGTRLTVV.

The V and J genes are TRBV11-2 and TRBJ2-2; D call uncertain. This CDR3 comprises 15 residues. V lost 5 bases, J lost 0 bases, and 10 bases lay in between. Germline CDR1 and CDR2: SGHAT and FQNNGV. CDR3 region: CASSPRHTNTGELFF. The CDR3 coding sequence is TGTGCCAGCAGCCCAAGACACACGAACACCGGGGAGCTGTTTTTT.

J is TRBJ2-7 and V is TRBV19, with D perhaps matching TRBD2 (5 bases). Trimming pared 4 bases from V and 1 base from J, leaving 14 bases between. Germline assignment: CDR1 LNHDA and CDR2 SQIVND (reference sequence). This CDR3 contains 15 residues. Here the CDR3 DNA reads TGTGCCAGTAGTACCAATGGGAGCCCATCCTACGAGCAGTACTTC. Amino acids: CASSTNGSPSYEQYF.

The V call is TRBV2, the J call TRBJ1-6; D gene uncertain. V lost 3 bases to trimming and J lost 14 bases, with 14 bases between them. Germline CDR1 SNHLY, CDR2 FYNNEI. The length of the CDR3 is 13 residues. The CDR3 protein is CASSEMRHYTLHF. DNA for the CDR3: TGTGCCAGCAGTGAGATGAGGCATTACACCCTCCACTTT.

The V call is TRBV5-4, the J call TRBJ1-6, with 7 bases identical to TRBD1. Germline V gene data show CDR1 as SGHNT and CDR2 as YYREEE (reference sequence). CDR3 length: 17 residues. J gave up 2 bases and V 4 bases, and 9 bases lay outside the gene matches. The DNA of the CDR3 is TGTGCCAGCAGCAGCAGACAGGGAGGCGCCTATAATTCACCCCTCCACTTT. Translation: CASSSRQGGAYNSPLHF.